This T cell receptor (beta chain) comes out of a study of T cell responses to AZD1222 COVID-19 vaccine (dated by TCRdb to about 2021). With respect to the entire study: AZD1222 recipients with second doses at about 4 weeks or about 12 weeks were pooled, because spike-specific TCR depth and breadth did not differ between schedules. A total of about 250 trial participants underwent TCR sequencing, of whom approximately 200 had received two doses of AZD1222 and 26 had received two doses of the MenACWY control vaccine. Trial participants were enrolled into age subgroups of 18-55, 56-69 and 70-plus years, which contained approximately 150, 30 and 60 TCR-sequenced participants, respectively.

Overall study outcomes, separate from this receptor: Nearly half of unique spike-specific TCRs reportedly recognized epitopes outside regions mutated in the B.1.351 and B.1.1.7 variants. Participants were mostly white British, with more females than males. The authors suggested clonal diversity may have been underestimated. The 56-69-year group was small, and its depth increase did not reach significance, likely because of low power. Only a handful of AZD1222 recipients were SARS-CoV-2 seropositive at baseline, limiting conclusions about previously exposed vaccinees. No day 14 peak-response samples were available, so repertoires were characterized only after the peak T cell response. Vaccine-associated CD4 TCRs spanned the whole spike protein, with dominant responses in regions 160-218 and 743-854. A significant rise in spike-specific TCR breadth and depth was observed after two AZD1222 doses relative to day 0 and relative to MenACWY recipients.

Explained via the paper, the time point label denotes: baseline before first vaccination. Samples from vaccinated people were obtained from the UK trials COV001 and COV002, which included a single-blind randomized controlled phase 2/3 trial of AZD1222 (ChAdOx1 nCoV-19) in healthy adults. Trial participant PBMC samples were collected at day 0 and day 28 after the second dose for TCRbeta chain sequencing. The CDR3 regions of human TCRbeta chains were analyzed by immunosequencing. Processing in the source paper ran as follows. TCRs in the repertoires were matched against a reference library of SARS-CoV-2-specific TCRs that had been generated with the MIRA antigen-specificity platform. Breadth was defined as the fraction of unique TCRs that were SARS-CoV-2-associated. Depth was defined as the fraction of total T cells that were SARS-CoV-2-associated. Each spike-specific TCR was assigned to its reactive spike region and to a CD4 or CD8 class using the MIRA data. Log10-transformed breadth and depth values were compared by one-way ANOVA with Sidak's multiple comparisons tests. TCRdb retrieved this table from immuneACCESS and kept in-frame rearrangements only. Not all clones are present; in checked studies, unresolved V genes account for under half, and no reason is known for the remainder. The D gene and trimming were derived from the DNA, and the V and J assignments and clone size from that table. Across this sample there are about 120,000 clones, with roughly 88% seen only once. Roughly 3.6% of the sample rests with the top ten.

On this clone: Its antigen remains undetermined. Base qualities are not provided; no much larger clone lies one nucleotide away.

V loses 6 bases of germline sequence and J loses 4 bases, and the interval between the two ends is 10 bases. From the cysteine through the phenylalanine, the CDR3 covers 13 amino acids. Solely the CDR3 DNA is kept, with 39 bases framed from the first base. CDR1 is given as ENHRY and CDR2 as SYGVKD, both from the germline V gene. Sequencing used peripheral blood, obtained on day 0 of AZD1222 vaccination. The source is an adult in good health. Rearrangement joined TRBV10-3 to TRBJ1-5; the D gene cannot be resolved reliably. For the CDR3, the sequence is CAISRRWNQPQHF. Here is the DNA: TGTGCCATCAGCCGGCGGTGGAATCAGCCCCAGCATTTT.